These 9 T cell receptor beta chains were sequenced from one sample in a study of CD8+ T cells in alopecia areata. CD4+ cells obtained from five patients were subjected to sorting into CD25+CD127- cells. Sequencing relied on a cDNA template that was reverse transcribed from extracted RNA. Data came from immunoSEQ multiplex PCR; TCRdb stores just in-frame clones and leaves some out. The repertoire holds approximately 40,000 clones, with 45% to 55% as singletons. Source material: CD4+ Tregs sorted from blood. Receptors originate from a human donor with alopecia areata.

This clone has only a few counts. The CDR3 sequence: CASSPVAGASYNEQFF. The CDR3 region has the DNA TGTGCCAGCTCACCCGTAGCGGGAGCGTCCTACAATGAGCAGTTCTTC. The rearrangement uses TRBV18 and TRBJ2-1; 9 bases agree with TRBD2. The V gene end was trimmed by 3 bases and the J gene end by 1 base; junction bases not matched to a gene: 4. Germline values: CDR1 KGHSH, CDR2 LQKENI. CDR3 length equals 16 residues.

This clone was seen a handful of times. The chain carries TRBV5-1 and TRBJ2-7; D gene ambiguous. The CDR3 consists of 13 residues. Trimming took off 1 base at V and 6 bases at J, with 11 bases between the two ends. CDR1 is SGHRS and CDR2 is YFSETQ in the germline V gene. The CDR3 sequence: CASSLSGWAEQYF. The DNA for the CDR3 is TGCGCCAGCAGCTTGTCAGGATGGGCCGAGCAGTACTTC.

CDR3 nucleotides: TGCGCCAGCAGCCAGGGACAGGGTCCCTACGAGCAGTACTTC. Translated, it gives CASSQGQGPYEQYF. This rearrangement joins TRBV5-1 to TRBJ2-7, with TRBD1 identical over 9 bases. Germline V gene lookup returns CDR1 SGHRS and CDR2 YFSETQ. V shed 4 bases and J 2 bases; nucleotides not matched to a gene: 4. CDR3 length: 14 amino acids.

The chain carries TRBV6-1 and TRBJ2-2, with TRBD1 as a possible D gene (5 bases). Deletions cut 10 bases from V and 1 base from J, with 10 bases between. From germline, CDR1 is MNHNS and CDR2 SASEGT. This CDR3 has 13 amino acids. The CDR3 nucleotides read TGTGCCAACTCCAGGGAGAACACCGGGGAGCTGTTTTTT. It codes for CANSRENTGELFF.

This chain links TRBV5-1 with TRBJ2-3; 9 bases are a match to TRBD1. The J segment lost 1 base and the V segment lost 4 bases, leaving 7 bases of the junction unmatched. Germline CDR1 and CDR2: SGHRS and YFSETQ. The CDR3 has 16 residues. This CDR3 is CASSPGGQGGTDTQYF. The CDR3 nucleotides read TGCGCCAGCAGCCCCGGGGGACAGGGAGGCACAGATACGCAGTATTTT. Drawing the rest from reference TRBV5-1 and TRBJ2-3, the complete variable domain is KAGVTQTPRYLIKTRGQQVTLSCSPISGHRSVSWYQQTPGQGLQFLFEYFSETQRNKGNFPGRFSGRQFSNSRSEMNVSTLELGDSALYLCASSPGGQGGTDTQYFGPGTRLTVL.

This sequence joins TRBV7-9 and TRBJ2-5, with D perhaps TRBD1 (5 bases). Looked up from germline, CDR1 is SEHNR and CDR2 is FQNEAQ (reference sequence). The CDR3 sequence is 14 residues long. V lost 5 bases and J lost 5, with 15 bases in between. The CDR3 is CASSQQGRPETQYF. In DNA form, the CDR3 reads TGTGCCAGCAGCCAGCAGGGTCGTCCGGAGACCCAGTACTTC.

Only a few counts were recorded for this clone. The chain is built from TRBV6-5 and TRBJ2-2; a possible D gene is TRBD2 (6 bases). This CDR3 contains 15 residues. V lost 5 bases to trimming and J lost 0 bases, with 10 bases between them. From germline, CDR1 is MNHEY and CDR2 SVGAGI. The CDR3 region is CASSRLAANTGELFF. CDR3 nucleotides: TGTGCCAGCAGTAGGTTAGCGGCGAACACCGGGGAGCTGTTTTTT.

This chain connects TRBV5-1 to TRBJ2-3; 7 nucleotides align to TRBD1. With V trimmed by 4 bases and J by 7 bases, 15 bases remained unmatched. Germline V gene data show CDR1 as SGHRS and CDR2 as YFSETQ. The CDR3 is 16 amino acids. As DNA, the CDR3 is TGCGCCAGCAGCCCGCAGGGGGACGCACTCTACCATACGCAGTATTTT. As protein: CASSPQGDALYHTQYF.

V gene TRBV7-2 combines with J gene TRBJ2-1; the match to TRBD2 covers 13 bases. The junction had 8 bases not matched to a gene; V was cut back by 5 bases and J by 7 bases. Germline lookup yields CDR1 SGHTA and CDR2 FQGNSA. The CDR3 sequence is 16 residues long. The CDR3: CASSLTLAGGRNEQFF. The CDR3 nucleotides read TGTGCCAGCAGCCTCACACTAGCGGGGGGGCGGAATGAGCAGTTCTTC.